The rows below give T cell receptor beta chains drawn from one sample of a study of blood T cell repertoires in COVID-19. Produced via immunoSEQ multiplex PCR; TCRdb's table is partial and in-frame only. The sample includes roughly 80,000 clones, roughly 84% seen only once; the top ten take 3.5%. Sequencing used peripheral blood. The receptors originated from a middle-aged man with acute or convalescent COVID-19. Each CDR3 is given without its conserved first and last residue. A D gene is named only where the DNA matches it firmly. Not all rows give a size; the values are once, few, many and, for expanded clones, a class.

size | length | V | D | CDR3
once | 14 | TRBV3-1/TRBV3-2 | TRBD1 | ASRPDAGQGGNEQF
once | 16 | TRBV5-4 | TRBD1 | ASSLVRFTGTGGTEAF
- | 13 | TRBV27 | TRBD2 | ASASPGLGVGELF
once | 13 | TRBV19 | - | ASSMRAGTQETQY
- | 13 | TRBV19 | - | ASSMVAGRTDTQY
- | 13 | TRBV7-9 | - | ASSLRLGAGTEAF
- | 13 | TRBV4-3 | - | ASSQVAGALREQY
- | 12 | TRBV3-1/TRBV3-2 | - | ASSPLGGNTEAF
- | 12 | TRBV19 | TRBD2 | ASSEGTSGSEQY
few | 11 | TRBV7-2 | TRBD2 | ASGRGGAYEQY
- | 16 | TRBV18 | TRBD2 | ASSLRGSGRAVDYEQY
once | 10 | TRBV18 | - | ASSPSSREQY
- | 13 | TRBV7-7 | TRBD2 | ASSLIAGGWETQY
few | 13 | TRBV27 | TRBD2 | ASSIVAGGYNEQF
- | 14 | TRBV9 | TRBD2 | ASSARLAGAQETQY
- | 14 | TRBV18 | TRBD1 | ASSSTWRTGDQPQH
- | 16 | TRBV4-2 | - | ASSQDGTGTSGANVLT
few | 13 | TRBV27 | TRBD1 | ASRRRQGSTGELF
- | 13 | TRBV5-8 | TRBD1 | ASSFGGQNKETQY
- | 13 | TRBV2 | TRBD1 | ASRGGLKNNQPQH
once | 12 | TRBV30 | - | AWSVRGGESPLH
- | 13 | TRBV11-3 | TRBD2 | ASSPSGRAMNEQY
- | 14 | TRBV10-3 | TRBD2 | AISQAGTSGHNEQF
- | 10 | TRBV11-2 | - | ASSRFTDTQY
- | 11 | TRBV2 | TRBD1 | ASISQGAYEQY
- | 13 | TRBV6-5 | - | ASRRNRWGNQPQH
- | 12 | TRBV7-2 | - | ASSFTGFNEKLF
- | 12 | TRBV6-5 | - | ASSYSSSSDEQY
- | 10 | TRBV10-3 | - | AIGGLPYEQY
- | 12 | TRBV5-1 | TRBD1 | ASSPGQGGNTIY
- | 13 | TRBV7-2 | - | ASSLMDTENSPLH
- | 13 | TRBV11-3 | - | ASSSNADSTYEQY
- | 15 | TRBV27 | - | ASSLQLGGDTHSPLH
few | 15 | TRBV6-2/TRBV6-3 | - | ASSPTVWEGVHQPQH
- | 13 | TRBV28 | - | ATSHGRADNQPQH
- | 12 | TRBV25-1 | - | ASSGGQRGNEQF
- | 12 | TRBV7-9 | - | ASSFLTVGGEAF
- | 12 | TRBV5-1 | - | ASSSQGQSTEAF
- | 13 | TRBV5-4 | - | ASSIARALNEKLF
- | 11 | TRBV5-8 | - | ASSLASVGELF
- | 14 | TRBV7-6 | - | ASSRGGLKTNEKLF
- | 17 | TRBV28 | TRBD2 | ASSLPGTSGSGVLDTQY
- | 18 | TRBV12-5 | TRBD1 | ASGVRHSRERTGGDQPQH
few | 11 | TRBV20-1 | - | SASLQSNQPQH
- | 13 | TRBV2 | - | ASGRGGGPTGELF
once | 13 | TRBV28 | - | ASSLHSQVNTEAF
- | 11 | TRBV29-1 | TRBD1 | SVDRGNTGELF
- | 11 | TRBV7-7 | - | ASSPGPQETQY
- | 13 | TRBV19 | TRBD1 | ASGGQQLSGNTIY
few | 14 | TRBV9 | - | ASSVEAGWTYNEQF
- | 13 | TRBV30 | TRBD1 | AWTGKQGGNSPLH
- | 12 | TRBV6-1 | - | ASSERIGGQPQH
- | 14 | TRBV29-1 | TRBD1 | SAPPGTGEGNQPQH
- | 16 | TRBV21-1 | - | ASSKKPLGQGCTDTQY
- | 13 | TRBV18 | TRBD1 | ASSPLGDRGETQY
- | 14 | TRBV13 | TRBD1 | ASSALQGEQTGEQY